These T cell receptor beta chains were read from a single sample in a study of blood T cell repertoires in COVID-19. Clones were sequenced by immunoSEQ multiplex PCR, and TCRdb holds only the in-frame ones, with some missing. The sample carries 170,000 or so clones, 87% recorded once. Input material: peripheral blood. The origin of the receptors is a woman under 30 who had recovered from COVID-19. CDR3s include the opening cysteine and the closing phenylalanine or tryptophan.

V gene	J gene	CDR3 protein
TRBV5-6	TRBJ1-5	CASSLGSYSNQPQHF
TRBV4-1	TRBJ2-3	CASSQDLPDTQYF
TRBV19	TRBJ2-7	CASSRGQTYEQYF
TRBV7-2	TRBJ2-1	CASSRVTAALYNEQFF
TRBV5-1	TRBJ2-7	CASSPSLGQPYEQYF
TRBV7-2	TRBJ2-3	CASNGGGARDTQYF
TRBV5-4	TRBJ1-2	CASSSGQGAYGYTF
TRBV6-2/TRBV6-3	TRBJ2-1	CASSYSGGSGRLYNEQFF
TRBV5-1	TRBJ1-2	CASSLGGNYGYTF
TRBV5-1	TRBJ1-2	CASSLVQANYGYTF
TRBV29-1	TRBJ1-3	CSVESREWWRTSGNTIYF
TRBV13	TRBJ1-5	CASSLRGGDQPQHF
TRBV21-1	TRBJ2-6	CASSKALGANGANVLTF
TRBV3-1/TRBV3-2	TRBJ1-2	CASSQGQRYGYTF
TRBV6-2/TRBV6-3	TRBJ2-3	CASSYSTASRDTQYF
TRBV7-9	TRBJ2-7	CASSLGSGGDSYEQYF
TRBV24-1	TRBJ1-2	CATSGSGNSYGYTF
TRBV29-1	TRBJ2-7	CSVEGQYGAYEQYF
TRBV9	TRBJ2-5	CASSVGGSGEETQYF
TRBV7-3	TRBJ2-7	CASSQGLAGIYEQYF
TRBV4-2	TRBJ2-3	CASSQRESDTQYF
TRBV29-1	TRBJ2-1	CSVNRVGADEDEQFF
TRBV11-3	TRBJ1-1	CASSLRQDTEAFF
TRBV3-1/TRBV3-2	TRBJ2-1	CASTASASGIWNEQFF
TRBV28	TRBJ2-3	CASGTSGRQADTQYF
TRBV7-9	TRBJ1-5	CASTGGGRDQPQHF
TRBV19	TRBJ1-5	CASSLNRPYSNQPQHF
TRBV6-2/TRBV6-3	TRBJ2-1	CASSAQAGGYNEQFF
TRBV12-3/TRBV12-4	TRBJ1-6	CASSLRGSSPLHF
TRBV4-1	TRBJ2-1	CASSHPARGANEQFF
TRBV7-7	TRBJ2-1	CASSSAGPYNEQFF
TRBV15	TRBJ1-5	CATSRDLGTGGRQPQHF
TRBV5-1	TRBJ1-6	CASSLGQGADSPLHF
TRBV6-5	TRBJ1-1	CASSYSRGGRTEAFF
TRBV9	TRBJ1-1	CASSVGSSEAFF
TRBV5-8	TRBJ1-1	CASSGGTGWNTEAFF
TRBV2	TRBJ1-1	CASSSTTGTTEAFF
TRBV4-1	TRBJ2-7	CASSQLGLAENGQYF
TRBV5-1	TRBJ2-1	CASSLATSGVPRGSFF
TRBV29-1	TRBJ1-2	CSVGGSNYGYTF
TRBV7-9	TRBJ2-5	CASSLAYSGSETQYF
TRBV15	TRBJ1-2	CATSRTPGQGASSYGYTF
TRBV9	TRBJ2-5	CASSTQGATLETQYF